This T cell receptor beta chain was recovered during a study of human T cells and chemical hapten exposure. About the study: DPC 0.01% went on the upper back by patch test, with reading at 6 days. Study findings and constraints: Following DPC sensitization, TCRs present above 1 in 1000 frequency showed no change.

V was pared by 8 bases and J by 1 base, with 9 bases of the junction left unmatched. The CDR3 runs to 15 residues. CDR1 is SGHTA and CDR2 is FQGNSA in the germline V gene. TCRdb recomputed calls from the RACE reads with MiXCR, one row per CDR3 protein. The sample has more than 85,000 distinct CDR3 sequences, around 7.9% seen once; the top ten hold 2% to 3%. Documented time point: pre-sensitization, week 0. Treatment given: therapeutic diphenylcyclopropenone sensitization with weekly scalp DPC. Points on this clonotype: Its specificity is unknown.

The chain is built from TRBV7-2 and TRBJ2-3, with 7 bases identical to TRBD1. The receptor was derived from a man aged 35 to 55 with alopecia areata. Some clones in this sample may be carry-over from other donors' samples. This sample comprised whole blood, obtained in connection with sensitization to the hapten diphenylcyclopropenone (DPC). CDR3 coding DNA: TGTGCCAGCGGAAAGACCGGGACAGGCACAGATACGCAGTATTTT. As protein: CASGKTGTGTDTQYF.